This TCR beta chain came from a study of regulatory T cells in long-lasting Graves disease. In building TCR beta libraries, iRepertoire HTBI primers were used together with Arm-PCR of CDR3 regions. One entry per CDR3 protein, called by TCRdb with MiXCR from the multiplex PCR reads. The sample yields some 420,000 distinct CDR3 sequences, 20% to 25% seen once. This clonotype has at least ten counts. The germline V gene encodes CDR1 MNHNS and CDR2 SASEGT. This CDR3 spans 13 amino acids. The J segment lost 5 bases and the V segment lost 5 bases, leaving 5 bases of the junction unmatched. Specified time point: persistent/refractory GD, antithyroid drugs over 5 years with positive TRAb. Generation of the TCR library employed RNA extracted from PBMCs.

The chain couples TRBV6-1 to TRBJ1-2, with 7 positions matching TRBD1. Sample: peripheral blood mononuclear cells (PBMCs), taken when the disease was refractory, from a patient treated with antithyroid drugs. The source is a female donor with Graves disease. The CDR3 reads CASSPMTGYGYTF. DNA of the CDR3: TGTGCCAGCAGTCCCATGACAGGGTATGGCTACACCTTC.